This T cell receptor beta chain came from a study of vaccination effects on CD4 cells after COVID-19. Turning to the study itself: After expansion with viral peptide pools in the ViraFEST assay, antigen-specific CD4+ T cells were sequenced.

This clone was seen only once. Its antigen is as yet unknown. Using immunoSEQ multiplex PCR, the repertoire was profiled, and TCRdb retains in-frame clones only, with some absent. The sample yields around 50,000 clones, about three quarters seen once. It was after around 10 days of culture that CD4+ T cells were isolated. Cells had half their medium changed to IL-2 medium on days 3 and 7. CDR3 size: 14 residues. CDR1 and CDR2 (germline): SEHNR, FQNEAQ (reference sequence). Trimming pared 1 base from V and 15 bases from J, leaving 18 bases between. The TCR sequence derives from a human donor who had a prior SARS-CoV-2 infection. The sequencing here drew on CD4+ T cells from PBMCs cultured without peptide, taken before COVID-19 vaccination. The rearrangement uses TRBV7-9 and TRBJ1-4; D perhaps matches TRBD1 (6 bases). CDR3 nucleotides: TGTGCCAGCAGCTTAGGACAGGCAGATGAAAAGTTGTTTTTT. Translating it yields CASSLGQADEKLFF. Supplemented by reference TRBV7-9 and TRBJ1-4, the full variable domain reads DTGVSQNPRHKITKRGQNVTFRCDPISEHNRLYWYRQTLGQGPEFLTYFQNEAQLEKSRLLSDRFSAERPKGSFSTLEIQRTEQGDSAMYLCASSLGQADEKLFFGSGTQLSVL.